This T cell receptor (beta chain) is drawn from a study of Graves' ophthalmopathy and Graves' hyperthyroidism. Overall study: The blood sample was drawn at first diagnosis and before any treatment.

Concerning this clonotype: Its specificity is unknown.

Trimming shortened V by 1 base and J by 6 bases, and 10 bases separated the two germline ends. Germline V gene data show CDR1 as MNHEY and CDR2 as SVGAGI. This CDR3 region has 13 residues. RNA served as the template for amplifying TCR beta CDR3 regions. Investigators did first-round RT-PCR with HTBI primers, then second-round multiplex PCR. TCRdb redid the calling of the multiplex PCR reads with MiXCR, one entry per CDR3 protein. The sample shows 340,000 or so distinct CDR3 sequences, 15% to 20% of them seen only once. The study's findings and limits: In predicting ophthalmopathy progression, the model reached nearly 71% sensitivity and roughly 75% specificity. Most expanded clonotypes in thyroid above 0.001 frequency also showed up in blood.

The V gene is TRBV6-5, the J gene TRBJ2-7; no clear D. The sequenced sample was peripheral blood. This TCR was recovered from an adult man with Graves' ophthalmopathy. The CDR3 loop reads CASSYWVGREQYF. CDR3 nucleotides: TGTGCCAGCAGTTACTGGGTAGGGCGCGAGCAGTACTTC.